This T cell receptor beta chain derives from a study of cytomegalovirus exposure and HLA in healthy donors. PCR amplification relied on 60 Vbeta primers (plus 13 Jbeta primers). Sequencing was performed with immunoSEQ multiplex PCR; in TCRdb, only in-frame clones are kept and a portion is missing. This table holds about 80,000 clones, over 70% found once. The CDR3 loop spans 11 amino acids. Trimming took 4 bases from V and 8 from J, leaving 9 bases between them. The germline gives CDR1 SGHDT, CDR2 YYEEEE. Study observations and caveats: Earlier results showed most TCR beta V segments being productive about 87% or about 30% of the time. A later analysis showed that HLA-associated TCR beta chains had undergone more clonal expansion than equally common others.

Notes on this clone: Its antigen is as yet unknown.

This sequence originates from a woman in her thirties or forties in good health and CMV-seropositive. The V call is TRBV5-6, the J call TRBJ1-1; a weak D match, TRBD1 (6 bases). Specimen: PBMCs. The CDR3 protein is CASSRDIEAFF. The CDR3 nucleotides are TGTGCCAGCAGCCGGGACATAGAAGCTTTCTTT.